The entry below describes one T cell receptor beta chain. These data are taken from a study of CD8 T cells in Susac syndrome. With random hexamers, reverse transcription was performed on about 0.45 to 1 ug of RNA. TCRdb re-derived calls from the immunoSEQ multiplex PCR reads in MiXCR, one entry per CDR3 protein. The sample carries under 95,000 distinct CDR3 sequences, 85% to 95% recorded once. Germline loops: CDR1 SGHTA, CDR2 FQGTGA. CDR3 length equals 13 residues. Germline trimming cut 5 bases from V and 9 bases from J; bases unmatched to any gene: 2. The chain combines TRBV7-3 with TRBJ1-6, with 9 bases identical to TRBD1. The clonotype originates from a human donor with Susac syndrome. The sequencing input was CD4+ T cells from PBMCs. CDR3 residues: CASSRDRVSPLHF. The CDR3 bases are TGTGCCAGCAGCAGGGACAGGGTTTCACCCCTCCACTTT. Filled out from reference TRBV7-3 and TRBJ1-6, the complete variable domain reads GAGVSQTPSNKVTEKGKYVELRCDPISGHTALYWYRQSLGQGPEFLIYFQGTGAADDSGLPNDRFFAVRPEGSVSTLKIQRTERGDSAVYLCASSRDRVSPLHFGNGTRLTVT.